This paragraph reports one T cell receptor beta chain. It has no known antigen specificity. The record has no base qualities; no much larger clone is one base away. This sample is drawn from a study of blood T cell repertoires in COVID-19 (dated by TCRdb to about 2020). Background on the whole study: Samples covering the acute and convalescent phases of COVID-19 were provided by collaborators in the United States, Italy and Spain. The prospective study material was composed of cDNA or gDNA derived from T cells, B-cell-depleted T cells, or PBMCs. Subjects who had been exposed to COVID-19, were actively infected with it, or had recovered from it provided the deeply sampled blood TCRbeta repertoires that made up the dataset. A freely available public database, intended as a resource for researchers studying the immune response to SARS-CoV-2, is where the repertoires were released. The samples were drawn from the first 160 participants of the ongoing ImmuneRACE study and from 950 to 1,500 subjects provided by 6 global collaborators. Sample metadata almost always included a de-identified subject ID, COVID-19 status, age in years and sex. Where HLA class I and class II types were available, the types were taken from metadata supplied by the sample provider, not from assay-based typing. On the study overall, not on this receptor specifically: The amount of clinical and demographic metadata varied by source and participant and was provided uncurated.

Each collaborating institution followed its own protocols to collect whole blood in K2EDTA tubes. Collaborator samples were shipped for TCRbeta analysis as frozen whole blood, isolated PBMCs, or DNA extracted from either sample type. TCRbeta CDR3 regions were amplified from genomic DNA by means of the immunoSEQ Assay, a bias-controlled multiplex PCR. As for how the authors treated the data: The number of nucleated cells in each sample was estimated from the amplification of reference gene primers within the assay. To quantify the absolute abundance of each unique TCRbeta CDR3 rearrangement, sequence reads were collapsed and filtered. Productive Simpson clonality was computed per sample as the square root of Simpson's diversity index over productive rearrangements. TCRdb took this table from immuneACCESS and kept in-frame rearrangements with V and J called. Such tables lack part of the clones; where checked against another copy, unresolved V genes explain under half of the gap, and the rest is unexplained. D and trimming were read from the DNA, whereas the V and J calls and clone size are those reported in that table. The sample table lists approximately 260,000 clones, roughly three quarters of them with a count of one. The ten largest make up roughly 4% of the sample.

The CDR3 holds 15 amino acids from the cysteine to the phenylalanine. Kept here is only the CDR3 DNA, which spans 45 bases and is read in frame from base 1. Here V drops 2 bases and J drops 7 bases, and the junction holds 4 bases not matched to any gene. CDR1 and CDR2 (SGDLS, YYNGEE) derive from the germline V gene. The chain uses TRBV9 and TRBJ1-6; 9 central nucleotides agree with TRBD1. The sample consisted of peripheral blood. This TCR was recovered from a woman between 40 and 50 years old with active or convalescent COVID-19. The sequenced DNA is TGTGCCAGCAGCGTGCGACAGGGGGAAAATTCACCCCTCCACTTT. Its translation is CASSVRQGENSPLHF.